The sequence of this T cell receptor beta chain was determined in a study of CD8+CD57+ T cells in acquired aplastic anemia. Note on this clonotype: Its antigen is not identified.

There are 13 residues in the CDR3. Germline CDR1 SGHDT, CDR2 YYEEEE. Trimming left V 2 bases short and J 4 bases short, with 8 bases between. By flow cytometry, patients selected for sequencing had shown an expansion of CD8+CD57+ cells. Every patient was diagnosed with severe acquired aplastic anemia. When blood sampling took place, the patients had received no therapy. It was genomic DNA that served as the template for profiling TCR beta VDJ and CDR3. Via MiXCR, TCRdb re-called the reads, giving one row per CDR3 protein. The sample holds a few hundred thousand distinct CDR3 sequences, 82% seen once. Study conclusions and caveats: For CD8+ Simpson's diversity, patients and controls showed no significant difference. A set of about 30 CD8+ CDR3 sequences was shared between patients and controls, and these sequences appeared highly expressed in patients.

Sequences were obtained from sorted CD4+, CD8+, or CD8+CD57+ T cells (not recorded which) from PBMCs. J is TRBJ2-3 and V is TRBV5-6; the D gene could be TRBD1 or TRBD2 (5 bases each). This clonotype was sampled from a human donor with aplastic anemia. In DNA form, the CDR3 reads TGTGCCAGCAGCTTTCCGGGACCAGATACGCAGTATTTT. Translating it yields CASSFPGPDTQYF.